This is a list of T cell receptor beta chains from one sample in a study of monozygotic twins with inflammatory bowel disease. Following a re-call of the 5' RACE reads, TCRdb has one entry per CDR3 protein and lacks DNA. This sample contains about 330,000 distinct CDR3 sequences. Sequencing used blood. Source of these receptors: a human donor with ulcerative colitis or Crohn's disease, or a healthy co-twin of an affected twin (not recorded which). The CDR3 runs from the conserved cysteine through the conserved F or W. Fields, in order: V gene, J gene, CDR3 protein.

v_gene: TRBV5-1; j_gene: TRBJ1-1; CDR3aa: CASSPRGWTEAFF
v_gene: TRBV6-2/TRBV6-3; j_gene: TRBJ2-5; CDR3aa: CASNPLTSGRETQYF
v_gene: TRBV10-3; j_gene: TRBJ2-5; CDR3aa: CAISESLETQYF
v_gene: TRBV20-1; j_gene: TRBJ2-5; CDR3aa: CSATDRALVETQYF
v_gene: TRBV28; j_gene: TRBJ1-1; CDR3aa: CASSLRTRWTEAFF
v_gene: TRBV28; j_gene: TRBJ2-7; CDR3aa: CASSSIVQLGIPYEQYF
v_gene: TRBV4-3; j_gene: TRBJ2-1; CDR3aa: CASSQNSGGALNEQFF
v_gene: TRBV14; j_gene: TRBJ1-2; CDR3aa: CASSQDIFYGYTF
v_gene: TRBV18; j_gene: TRBJ1-3; CDR3aa: CASSFQGINGNTIYF
v_gene: TRBV5-1; j_gene: TRBJ2-7; CDR3aa: CASSLYSNEQYF
v_gene: TRBV6-5; j_gene: TRBJ2-1; CDR3aa: CASSSTPSSSYNEQFF
v_gene: TRBV4-2; j_gene: TRBJ2-6; CDR3aa: CASSQTGSGANVLTF
v_gene: TRBV5-1; j_gene: TRBJ1-1; CDR3aa: CASSLDGNAEAFF
v_gene: TRBV29-1; j_gene: TRBJ1-1; CDR3aa: CSVVGWGQTASVNTEAFF
v_gene: TRBV2; j_gene: TRBJ2-7; CDR3aa: CASSVVTETYEQYF
v_gene: TRBV4-1; j_gene: TRBJ2-3; CDR3aa: CASSQEGLAARTDTQYF
v_gene: TRBV9; j_gene: TRBJ2-3; CDR3aa: CASSQAGGRSGDTQYF
v_gene: TRBV7-9; j_gene: TRBJ1-1; CDR3aa: CASSPSSEAFF
v_gene: TRBV5-1; j_gene: TRBJ1-2; CDR3aa: CASSSNQGDSGYTF
v_gene: TRBV20-1; j_gene: TRBJ2-4; CDR3aa: CSARVPAGGGRALAKNIQYF
v_gene: TRBV12-3/TRBV12-4; j_gene: TRBJ2-1; CDR3aa: CASSPWDIRNEQFF
v_gene: TRBV6-2/TRBV6-3; j_gene: TRBJ1-1; CDR3aa: CASKGRYGRNTEAFF
v_gene: TRBV2; j_gene: TRBJ1-6; CDR3aa: CASSDQGDNSPLHF
v_gene: TRBV20-1; j_gene: TRBJ2-5; CDR3aa: CSASGGVQETQYF
v_gene: TRBV4-1; j_gene: TRBJ1-4; CDR3aa: CASSQEQYRRGRGETNEKLFF
v_gene: TRBV5-8; j_gene: TRBJ1-2; CDR3aa: CASSPGPEGYGYTF
v_gene: TRBV19; j_gene: TRBJ2-7; CDR3aa: CASRTTSRAGEQYF
v_gene: TRBV19; j_gene: TRBJ2-2; CDR3aa: CASSRGRPDTGELFF
v_gene: TRBV27; j_gene: TRBJ2-2; CDR3aa: CASSPWTGGTGELFF
v_gene: TRBV2; j_gene: TRBJ2-7; CDR3aa: CASSDDPSRATYEQYF
v_gene: TRBV5-1; j_gene: TRBJ1-2; CDR3aa: CASSLNVGGNYGYTF
v_gene: TRBV7-6; j_gene: TRBJ2-5; CDR3aa: CASSLGAGVYQETQYF
v_gene: TRBV20-1; j_gene: TRBJ2-1; CDR3aa: CSARDTTSGTYNEQFF
v_gene: TRBV5-1; j_gene: TRBJ2-2; CDR3aa: CASSFSGINTGELFF
v_gene: TRBV18; j_gene: TRBJ1-3; CDR3aa: CASSPGQGGNTIYF
v_gene: TRBV20-1; j_gene: TRBJ2-7; CDR3aa: CSARNPRGNYEQYF
v_gene: TRBV6-2/TRBV6-3; j_gene: TRBJ1-1; CDR3aa: CASSPGMRAEAFF
v_gene: TRBV28; j_gene: TRBJ2-7; CDR3aa: CASSSPGSTFYEQYF
v_gene: TRBV6-6; j_gene: TRBJ2-7; CDR3aa: CASSSGHYYEQYF
v_gene: TRBV5-1; j_gene: TRBJ2-3; CDR3aa: CASSLRYTTDTQYF
v_gene: TRBV11-2; j_gene: TRBJ1-2; CDR3aa: CASSLADGSRSGYTF
v_gene: TRBV20-1; j_gene: TRBJ2-5; CDR3aa: CSTGARETQYF
v_gene: TRBV28; j_gene: TRBJ2-1; CDR3aa: CASSSTRRTSGYNEQFF
v_gene: TRBV5-1; j_gene: TRBJ1-5; CDR3aa: CASSDSGTEDQPQHF
v_gene: TRBV5-1; j_gene: TRBJ1-1; CDR3aa: CASSRLTGHTEAFF
v_gene: TRBV29-1; j_gene: TRBJ1-2; CDR3aa: CSAVLGTGSYGYTF
v_gene: TRBV4-3; j_gene: TRBJ2-3; CDR3aa: CASSQDLWGDDTDTQYF